This entry lists 22 T cell receptor beta chains sequenced from one sample in a study of cytomegalovirus exposure and HLA in healthy donors (TCRdb year 2017). The library was made by the immunoSEQ multiplex PCR assay. The multiplex PCR relied on a mix of 60 forward primers for TCR Vbeta segments and 13 reverse primers for TCR Jbeta segments. TCRdb retrieved this table from immuneACCESS and kept in-frame rearrangements only. Not all clones are present; in checked studies, unresolved V genes account for under half, and no reason is known for the remainder. The sample records fewer than 100,000 clones, around 77% of which are singletons. Approximately 8% of the sample is in the top ten clones. Input material: PBMCs. The origin of the receptors is a female donor in good health and CMV-seronegative.

The chain joins TRBV27 to TRBJ2-2; unclear D gene. V gave up 6 bases and J gave up 5 bases, with 10 bases separating them. This CDR3 comprises 13 residues. Per germline, CDR1 MNHEY and CDR2 SMNVEV (reference sequence). CDR3 in amino acids: CASSLVGTGELFF. The DNA of the CDR3 is TGTGCCAGCAGCCTCGTCGGGACCGGGGAGCTGTTTTTT.

The rearrangement joins TRBV28 to TRBJ1-2; 7 bases are a match to TRBD1. Germline loops: CDR1 MDHEN, CDR2 SYDVKM. The CDR3 has 15 residues. The junction had 9 bases not matched to a gene; V was cut back by 5 bases and J by 3 bases. In DNA form, the CDR3 reads TGTGCCAGCAGTCCTCCGGGACAGCAATACTATGGCTACACCTTC. Translation gives CASSPPGQQYYGYTF.

J is TRBJ2-1 and V is TRBV18; 7 positions match TRBD1. With 4 bases clipped from V and 7 bases from J, the junction kept 10 bases outside the gene matches. Germline assignment: CDR1 KGHSH and CDR2 LQKENI. There are 15 residues in the CDR3. CDR3 sequence (DNA): TGTGCCAGCTCACTCGGACAGGCGGCAATAAATGAGCAGTTCTTC. It encodes CASSLGQAAINEQFF.

V and J are TRBV27 and TRBJ1-6; D not resolved. The CDR3 has 16 amino acids. Per the germline V gene, CDR1 is MNHEY and CDR2 is SMNVEV (reference sequence). V shed 6 bases and J shed 1 base, with 13 bases lying between them. The CDR3 coding sequence is TGTGCCAGCAGATCTCCCGGGAGATCCTATAATTCACCCCTCCACTTT. Its translation is CASRSPGRSYNSPLHF.

V gene TRBV28 combines with J gene TRBJ2-7, with D maybe TRBD2 (6 bases). In germline, CDR1 is MDHEN, CDR2 SYDVKM. The V end was cut by 3 bases, the J end by 0 bases, with 9 bases between. The CDR3 totals 14 residues. CDR3 coding DNA: TGTGCCAGCAGTTTGGGCGGGACCTCCTACGAGCAGTACTTC. Translating it yields CASSLGGTSYEQYF.

This rearrangement joins TRBV29-1 to TRBJ2-7; TRBD2 agrees at 8 bases. The junction had 15 bases not matched to a gene; V was cut back by 4 bases and J by 7 bases. In germline, CDR1 is SQVTM, CDR2 ANQGSEA. There are 15 residues in the CDR3. The CDR3 bases are TGCAGCGTTGGAGAACCGGGACTAGGGCAGCTGGAGCAGTACTTC. Translating gives CSVGEPGLGQLEQYF.

The rearrangement links TRBV19 to TRBJ1-4; 8 bases are a match to TRBD1. The CDR3 extends over 14 amino acids. Germline V gene lookup returns CDR1 LNHDA and CDR2 SQIVND (reference sequence). J lost 4 bases, V lost 4 bases, and 2 bases had no gene match. CDR3 sequence (DNA): TGTGCCAGTAGTAAGGACAGGGTTAATGAAAAACTGTTTTTT. Its translation is CASSKDRVNEKLFF.

The rearrangement joins TRBV10-1 to TRBJ1-1; D may be TRBD1 (6 bases). CDR1 and CDR2 (germline): WNHNN, SYGVQD (reference sequence). Trimming removed 6 bases at V and 4 bases at J, with 15 bases between. The CDR3 covers 14 residues. The chain's CDR3 is CASSQTGYGTEAFF. The CDR3, as DNA: TGCGCCAGCAGCCAGACAGGTTACGGCACTGAAGCTTTCTTT.

This sequence joins TRBV9 and TRBJ2-1, with a weak D call TRBD2 (5 bases). The germline CDR1 and CDR2 sequences are SGDLS and YYNGEE. The CDR3 has 15 amino acids. Deletions cut 0 bases from V and 9 bases from J, with 16 bases between. CDR3 bases: TGTGCCAGCAGCGTAGAGTCTAGCTCAGGTACTGAGCAGTTCTTC. Residues: CASSVESSSGTEQFF.

CDR3 region: CASSSGWDRDTEAFF. The CDR3 bases are TGTGCCAGCAGCTCTGGATGGGACAGGGACACTGAAGCTTTCTTT. The chain uses TRBV5-6 and TRBJ1-1; 9 bases line up with TRBD1. Germline CDR1 SGHDT, CDR2 YYEEEE. CDR3 length equals 15 residues. Germline trimming cut 3 bases from V and 3 bases from J; bases unmatched to any gene: 6.

V is TRBV18 and J is TRBJ2-1, with D perhaps matching TRBD1 (6 bases). Germline assignment: CDR1 KGHSH and CDR2 LQKENI. The CDR3 is 17 amino acids. With 5 bases removed from V and 8 bases from J, the gap between germline ends came to 25 bases. The chain's CDR3 is CASSGQTGTPGFYEQFF. The DNA of the CDR3 is TGTGCCAGCTCAGGCCAGACCGGGACACCGGGCTTCTATGAGCAGTTCTTC.

The V call is TRBV5-1, the J call TRBJ1-1, with TRBD1 matching 11 bases. After removal of 2 bases from V and 5 bases from J, the junction contained 2 bases not matched to a gene. This CDR3 comprises 14 residues. The germline V gene has CDR1 SGHRS and CDR2 YFSETQ. The CDR3 DNA reads as TGCGCCAGCAGCTTTGGGACAGGGGGTACTGAAGCTTTCTTT. The encoded protein is CASSFGTGGTEAFF. Together with reference TRBV5-1 and TRBJ1-1, the CDR3 gives the full variable domain: KAGVTQTPRYLIKTRGQQVTLSCSPISGHRSVSWYQQTPGQGLQFLFEYFSETQRNKGNFPGRFSGRQFSNSRSEMNVSTLELGDSALYLCASSFGTGGTEAFFGQGTRLTVV.

The J gene is TRBJ2-4, the V gene TRBV30; possible D gene TRBD2, 7 bases. The CDR3 is made up of 15 amino acids. Trimming left V 2 bases short and J 6 bases short, with 17 bases between. Germline V CDR1 and CDR2: GTSNPN, SVGIG (reference sequence). The CDR3 sequence: CAWSNGGGRGNIQYF. The CDR3 DNA reads TGTGCCTGGAGTAATGGGGGGGGGCGGGGAAACATTCAGTACTTC.

In this sample, this clone turned up once. This chain links TRBV9 with TRBJ2-3; TRBD2 aligns across 10 bases. CDR1 is SGDLS and CDR2 is YYNGEE in the germline V gene. Trimming removed 0 bases from V and 5 bases from J; junction bases left unmatched: 0. The CDR3 is 14 residues long. The CDR3 is CASSVGTSGDTQYF. In DNA, the CDR3 is TGTGCCAGCAGCGTAGGGACTAGCGGAGATACGCAGTATTTT.

The chain recombines TRBV7-2 with TRBJ1-5; maybe TRBD1 (5 bases). V was trimmed by 5 bases and J by 4 bases, leaving 15 bases between them. Germline V gives CDR1 SGHTA, CDR2 FQGNSA. The CDR3 contains 15 residues. As DNA, the CDR3 is TGTGCCAGCAGCCGTTGGCAGGGTGGAAATCAGCCCCAGCATTTT. Its translation is CASSRWQGGNQPQHF.

This clone was detected a few times. V is TRBV19 and J is TRBJ2-5, with 8 bases fitting TRBD2. The CDR3 sequence is 14 residues long. Germline V gene data show CDR1 as LNHDA and CDR2 as SQIVND (reference sequence). Trimming took 5 bases from V and 2 from J; bases not matched to a gene: 4. The DNA of the CDR3 is TGTGCCAGTAGTGGACTAGCCGTACAAGAGACCCAGTACTTC. Translated, it gives CASSGLAVQETQYF.

The chain employs TRBV15 and TRBJ1-2, with D tentatively TRBD1 (5 bases). V dropped 1 base and J dropped 4 bases, with 13 bases sitting between them. The CDR3 length is 15 residues. CDR1 is LNHNV, CDR2 YYDKDF, per germline (reference sequence). The CDR3 region is CATSRVGGAPYGYTF. Here the CDR3 DNA reads TGTGCCACCAGCAGAGTGGGCGGGGCCCCCTATGGCTACACCTTC. The entire variable domain, with the rest obtained from reference TRBV15 and TRBJ1-2, is as follows: DAMVIQNPRYQVTQFGKPVTLSCSQTLNHNVMYWYQQKSSQAPKLLFHYYDKDFNNEADTPDNFQSRRPNTSFCFLDIRSPGLGDTAMYLCATSRVGGAPYGYTFGSGTRLTVV.

The chain has TRBV12-2 and TRBJ2-7; TRBD1, the table's D call, was not compared with the DNA. TRBV12-2 is annotated as a pseudogene. The CDR3 length is 20 residues. The chain's CDR3 is CASRLRSAGQDFPTSYEQYF. The CDR3 DNA reads TGTGCAAGTCGCTTGAGGTCCGCGGGACAGGATTTCCCCACCTCCTACGAGCAGTACTTC.

The chain has TRBV7-9 and TRBJ2-3; D remains ambiguous. Between the trimmed V and J ends, which lost 6 bases and 2 bases, there was a span of 15 bases. The CDR3 consists of 15 residues. Germline V gene sequence: CDR1 SEHNR, CDR2 FQNEAQ (reference sequence). CDR3 amino acids: CASRSKRGLTDTQYF. For the CDR3, the DNA is TGTGCCAGCAGATCTAAACGTGGGCTCACAGATACGCAGTATTTT.

The gene calls are TRBV28 and TRBJ1-5; D may be TRBD1 (5 bases). The CDR3 length is 19 residues. In germline, CDR1 is MDHEN, CDR2 SYDVKM. V was trimmed by 5 bases and J by 0 bases, leaving 23 bases between them. The CDR3 bases are TGTGCCAGCAGTCTACATAGGGGTTCCTCGAGATTTAGCAATCAGCCCCAGCATTTT. This translates into CASSLHRGSSRFSNQPQHF. The full variable domain, with the rest looked up from reference TRBV28 and TRBJ1-5, is DVKVTQSSRYLVKRTGEKVFLECVQDMDHENMFWYRQDPGLGLRLIYFSYDVKMKEKGDIPEGYSVSREKKERFSLILESASTNQTSMYLCASSLHRGSSRFSNQPQHFGDGTRLSIL.

As regards this clone: At one boundary the junction diverges from the germline segment, which might be a read error. CDR3 in DNA: TGTTCCAGCAGCTTAGTTCTTTCCCCTGGGCCAGATACGCAGTATTTT. It is translated as CSSSLVLSPGPDTQYF. V is TRBV7-9 and J is TRBJ2-3; D not certain. Germline loops: CDR1 SEHNR, CDR2 FQNEAQ (reference sequence). The CDR3 runs 16 residues.

The V call is TRBV5-6, the J call TRBJ1-2; D unresolved. Trimming removed 0 bases at V and 2 bases at J, with 5 bases between. The germline V gene encodes CDR1 SGHDT and CDR2 YYEEEE. CDR3 length equals 13 residues. CDR3 amino acids: CASSLEQNYGYTF. The CDR3 region has the DNA TGTGCCAGCAGCTTGGAACAAAACTATGGCTACACCTTC.